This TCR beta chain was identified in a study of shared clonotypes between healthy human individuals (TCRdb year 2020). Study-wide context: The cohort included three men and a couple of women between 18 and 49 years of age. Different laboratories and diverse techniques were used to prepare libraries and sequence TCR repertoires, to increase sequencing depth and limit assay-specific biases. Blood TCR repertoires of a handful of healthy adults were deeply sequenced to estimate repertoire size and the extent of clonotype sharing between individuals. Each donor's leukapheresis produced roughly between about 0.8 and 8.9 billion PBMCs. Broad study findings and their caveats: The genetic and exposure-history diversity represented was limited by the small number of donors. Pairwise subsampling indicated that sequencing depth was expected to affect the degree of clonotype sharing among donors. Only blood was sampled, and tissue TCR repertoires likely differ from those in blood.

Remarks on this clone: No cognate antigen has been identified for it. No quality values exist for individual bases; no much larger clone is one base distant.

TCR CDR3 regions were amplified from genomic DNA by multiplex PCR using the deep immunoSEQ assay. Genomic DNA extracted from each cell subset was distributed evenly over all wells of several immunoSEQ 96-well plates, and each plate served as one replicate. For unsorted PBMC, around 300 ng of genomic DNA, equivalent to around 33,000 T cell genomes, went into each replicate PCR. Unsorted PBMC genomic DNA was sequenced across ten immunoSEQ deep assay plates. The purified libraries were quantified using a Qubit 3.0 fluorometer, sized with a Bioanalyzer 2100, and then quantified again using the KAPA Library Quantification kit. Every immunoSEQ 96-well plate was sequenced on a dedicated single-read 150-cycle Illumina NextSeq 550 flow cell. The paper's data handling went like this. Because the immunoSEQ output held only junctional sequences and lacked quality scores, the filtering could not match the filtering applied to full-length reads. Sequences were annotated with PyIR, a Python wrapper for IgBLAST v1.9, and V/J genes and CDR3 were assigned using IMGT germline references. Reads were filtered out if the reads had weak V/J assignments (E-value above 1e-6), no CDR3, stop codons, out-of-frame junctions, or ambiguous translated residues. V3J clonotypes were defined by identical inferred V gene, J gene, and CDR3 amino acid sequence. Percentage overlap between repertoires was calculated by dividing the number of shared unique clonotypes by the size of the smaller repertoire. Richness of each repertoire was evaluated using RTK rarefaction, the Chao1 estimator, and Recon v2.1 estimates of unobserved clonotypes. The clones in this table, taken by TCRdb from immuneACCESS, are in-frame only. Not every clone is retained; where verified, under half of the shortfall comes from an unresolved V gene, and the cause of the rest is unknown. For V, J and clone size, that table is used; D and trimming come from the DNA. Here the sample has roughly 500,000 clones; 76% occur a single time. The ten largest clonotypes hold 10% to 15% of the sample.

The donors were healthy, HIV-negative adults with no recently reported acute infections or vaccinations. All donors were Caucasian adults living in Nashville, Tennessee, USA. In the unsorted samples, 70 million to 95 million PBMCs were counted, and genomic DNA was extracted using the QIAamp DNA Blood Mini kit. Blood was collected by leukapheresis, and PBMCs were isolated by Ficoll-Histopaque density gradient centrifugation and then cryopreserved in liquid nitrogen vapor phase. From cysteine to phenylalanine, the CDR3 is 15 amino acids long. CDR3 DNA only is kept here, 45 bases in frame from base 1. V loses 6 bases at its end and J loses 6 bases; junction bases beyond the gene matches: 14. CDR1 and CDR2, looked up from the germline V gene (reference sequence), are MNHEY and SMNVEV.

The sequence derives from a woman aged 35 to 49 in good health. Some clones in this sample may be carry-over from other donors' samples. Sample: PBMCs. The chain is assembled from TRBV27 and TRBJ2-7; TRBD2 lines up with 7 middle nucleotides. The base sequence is TGTGCCAGCAGCCTGGGGGGGGACGGAACTTCCGAGCAGTACTTC. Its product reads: CASSLGGDGTSEQYF.